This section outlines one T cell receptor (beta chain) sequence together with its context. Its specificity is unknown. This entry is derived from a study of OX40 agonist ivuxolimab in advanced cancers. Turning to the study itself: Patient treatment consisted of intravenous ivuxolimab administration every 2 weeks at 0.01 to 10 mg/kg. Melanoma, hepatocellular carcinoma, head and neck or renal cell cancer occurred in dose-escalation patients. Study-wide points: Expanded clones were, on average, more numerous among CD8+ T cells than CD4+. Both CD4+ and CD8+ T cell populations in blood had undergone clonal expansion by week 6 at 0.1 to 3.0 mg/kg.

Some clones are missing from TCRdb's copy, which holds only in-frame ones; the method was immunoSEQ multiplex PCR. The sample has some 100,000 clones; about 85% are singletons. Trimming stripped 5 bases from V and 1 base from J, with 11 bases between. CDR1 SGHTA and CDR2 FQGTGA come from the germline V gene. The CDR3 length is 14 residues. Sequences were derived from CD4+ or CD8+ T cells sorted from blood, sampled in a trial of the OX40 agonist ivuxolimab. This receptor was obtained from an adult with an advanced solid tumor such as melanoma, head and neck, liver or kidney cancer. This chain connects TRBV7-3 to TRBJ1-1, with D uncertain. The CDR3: CASSRGGRNTEAFF. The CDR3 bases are TGTGCCAGCAGCCGCGGTGGGAGGAACACTGAAGCTTTCTTT.